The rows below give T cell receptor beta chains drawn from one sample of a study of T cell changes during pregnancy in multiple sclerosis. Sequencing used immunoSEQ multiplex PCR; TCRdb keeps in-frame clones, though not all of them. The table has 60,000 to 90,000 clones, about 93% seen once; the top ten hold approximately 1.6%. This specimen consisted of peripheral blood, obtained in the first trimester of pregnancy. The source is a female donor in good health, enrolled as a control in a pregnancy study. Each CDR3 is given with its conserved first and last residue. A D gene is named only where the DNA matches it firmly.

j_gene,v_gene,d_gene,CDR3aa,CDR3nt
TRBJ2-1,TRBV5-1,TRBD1,CASRFTEDRVHNEQFF,TGCGCCAGCCGCTTCACCGAGGACAGGGTACACAATGAGCAGTTCTTC
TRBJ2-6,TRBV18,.,CASSPTEGGAGANVLTF,TGTGCCAGCTCACCAACCGAGGGGGGGGCTGGGGCCAACGTCCTGACTTTC
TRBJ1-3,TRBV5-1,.,CASGENSGNTIYF,TGCGCCAGCGGGGAGAACTCTGGAAACACCATATATTTT
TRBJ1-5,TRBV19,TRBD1,CASRLSPLTGEPWAPQHF,TGTGCCAGTAGGCTTAGCCCTCTGACAGGGGAACCCTGGGCGCCCCAGCATTTT
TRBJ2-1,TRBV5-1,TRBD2,CASSLAQTSEHNEQFF,TGCGCCAGCAGCTTGGCCCAGACTAGCGAGCACAATGAGCAGTTCTTC
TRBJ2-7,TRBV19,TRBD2,CASSIGAGASEQYF,TGTGCCAGTAGTATTGGCGCGGGAGCTAGCGAGCAGTACTTC
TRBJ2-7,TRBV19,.,CASSTTASYEQYF,TGTGCCAGTAGTACTACAGCCTCCTACGAGCAGTACTTC
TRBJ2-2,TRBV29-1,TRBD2,CSVEGWGGTGELFF,TGCAGCGTGGAGGGATGGGGGGGAACCGGGGAGCTGTTTTTT
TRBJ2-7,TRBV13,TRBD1,CASSRDRGSYEQYF,TGTGCCAGCAGCCGGGACAGGGGGTCCTACGAGCAGTACTTC
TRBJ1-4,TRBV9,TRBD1,CASSVSGQGASNEKLFF,TGTGCCAGCAGCGTAAGTGGACAGGGGGCTTCGAATGAAAAACTGTTTTTT